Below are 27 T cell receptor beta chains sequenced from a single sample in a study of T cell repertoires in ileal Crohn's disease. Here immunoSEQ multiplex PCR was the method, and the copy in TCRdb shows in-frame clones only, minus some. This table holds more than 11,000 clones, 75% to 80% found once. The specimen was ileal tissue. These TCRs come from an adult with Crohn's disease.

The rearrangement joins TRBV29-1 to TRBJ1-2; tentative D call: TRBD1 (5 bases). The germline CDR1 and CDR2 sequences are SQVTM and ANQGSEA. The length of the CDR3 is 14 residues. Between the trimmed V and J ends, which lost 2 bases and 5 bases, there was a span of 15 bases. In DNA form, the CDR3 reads TGCAGCGTTGAATTGCAGGGCCGAGCGTATGGCTACACCTTC. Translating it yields CSVELQGRAYGYTF.

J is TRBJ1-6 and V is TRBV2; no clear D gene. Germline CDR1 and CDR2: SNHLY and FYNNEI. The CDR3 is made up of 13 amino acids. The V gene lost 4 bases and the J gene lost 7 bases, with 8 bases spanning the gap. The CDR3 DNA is TGTGCCAGCAGTGGGGAGCGAAATTCACCCCTCCACTTT. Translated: CASSGERNSPLHF.

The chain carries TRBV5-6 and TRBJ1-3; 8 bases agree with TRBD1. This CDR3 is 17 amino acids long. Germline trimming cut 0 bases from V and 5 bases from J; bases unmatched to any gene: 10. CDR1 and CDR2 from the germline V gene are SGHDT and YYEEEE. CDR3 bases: TGTGCCAGCAGCTTGGAGGCAGGGGGCGTTCGGAGAAACACCATATATTTT. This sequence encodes CASSLEAGGVRRNTIYF. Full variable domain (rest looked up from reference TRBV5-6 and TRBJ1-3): DAGVTQSPTHLIKTRGQQVTLRCSPKSGHDTVSWYQQALGQGPQFIFQYYEEEERQRGNFPDRFSGHQFPNYSSELNVNALLLGDSALYLCASSLEAGGVRRNTIYFGEGSWLTVV.

The CDR3 protein is CASSRDIYEQYF. The CDR3 coding sequence is TGTGCCAGCTCACGGGACATCTACGAGCAGTACTTC. This chain connects TRBV18 to TRBJ2-7; a weak D match, TRBD1 (6 bases). The germline V gene has CDR1 KGHSH and CDR2 LQKENI. V was clipped by 4 bases and J by 3 bases, with 7 bases between them. The CDR3 length is 12 residues.

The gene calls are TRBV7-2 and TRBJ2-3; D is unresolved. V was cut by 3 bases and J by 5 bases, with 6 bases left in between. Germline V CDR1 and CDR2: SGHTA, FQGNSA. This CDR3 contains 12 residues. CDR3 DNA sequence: TGTGCCAGCAGCTTTCACAGAGATACGCAGTATTTT. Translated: CASSFHRDTQYF.

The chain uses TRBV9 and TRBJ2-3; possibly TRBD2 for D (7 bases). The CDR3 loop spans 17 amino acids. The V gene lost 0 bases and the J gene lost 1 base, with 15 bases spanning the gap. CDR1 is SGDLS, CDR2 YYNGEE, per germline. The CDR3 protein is CASSVAHLGGRTDTQYF. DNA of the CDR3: TGTGCCAGCAGCGTAGCACACTTGGGGGGGCGCACAGATACGCAGTATTTT.

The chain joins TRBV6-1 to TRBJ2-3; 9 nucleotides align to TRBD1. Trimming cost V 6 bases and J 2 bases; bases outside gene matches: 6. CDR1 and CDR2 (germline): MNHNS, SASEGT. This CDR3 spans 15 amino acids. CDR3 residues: CASSLGQGHTDTQYF. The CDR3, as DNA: TGTGCCAGCAGCCTCGGACAGGGGCACACAGATACGCAGTATTTT.

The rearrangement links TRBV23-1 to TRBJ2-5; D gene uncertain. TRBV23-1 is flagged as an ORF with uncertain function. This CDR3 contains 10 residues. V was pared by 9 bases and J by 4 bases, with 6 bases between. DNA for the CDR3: TGCGCCAGGTTTAGAGAGACCCAGTACTTC. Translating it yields CARFRETQYF.

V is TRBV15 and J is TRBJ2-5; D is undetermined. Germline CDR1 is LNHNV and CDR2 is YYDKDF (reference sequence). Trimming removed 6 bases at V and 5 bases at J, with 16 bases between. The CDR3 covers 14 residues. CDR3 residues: CATRSGAQSETQYF. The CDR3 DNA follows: TGTGCCACCAGATCGGGTGCCCAATCGGAGACCCAGTACTTC.

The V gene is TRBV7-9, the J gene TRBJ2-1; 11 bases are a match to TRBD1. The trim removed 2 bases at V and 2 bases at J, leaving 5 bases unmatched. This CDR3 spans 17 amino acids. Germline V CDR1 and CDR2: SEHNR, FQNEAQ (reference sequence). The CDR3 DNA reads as TGTGCCAGCAGCTTAAGGACAGGGGGCGTCACCTACAATGAGCAGTTCTTC. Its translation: CASSLRTGGVTYNEQFF.

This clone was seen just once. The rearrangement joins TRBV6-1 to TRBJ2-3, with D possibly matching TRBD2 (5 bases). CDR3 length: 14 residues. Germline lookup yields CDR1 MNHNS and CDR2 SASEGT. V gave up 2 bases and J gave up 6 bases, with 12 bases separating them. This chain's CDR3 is CASSEHIGGDTQYF. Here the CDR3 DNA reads TGTGCCAGCAGTGAACATATTGGCGGGGATACGCAGTATTTT.

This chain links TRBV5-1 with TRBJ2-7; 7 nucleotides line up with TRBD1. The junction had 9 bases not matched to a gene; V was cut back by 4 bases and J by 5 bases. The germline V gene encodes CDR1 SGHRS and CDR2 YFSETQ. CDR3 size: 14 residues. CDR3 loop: CASSSRQGLHEQYF. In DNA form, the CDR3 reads TGCGCCAGCAGCAGCAGACAGGGCCTCCACGAGCAGTACTTC.

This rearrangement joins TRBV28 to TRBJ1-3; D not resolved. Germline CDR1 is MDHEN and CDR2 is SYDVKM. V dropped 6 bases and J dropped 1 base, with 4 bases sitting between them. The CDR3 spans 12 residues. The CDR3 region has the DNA TGTGCCAGCAGGGCTTCTGGAAACACCATATATTTT. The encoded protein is CASRASGNTIYF.

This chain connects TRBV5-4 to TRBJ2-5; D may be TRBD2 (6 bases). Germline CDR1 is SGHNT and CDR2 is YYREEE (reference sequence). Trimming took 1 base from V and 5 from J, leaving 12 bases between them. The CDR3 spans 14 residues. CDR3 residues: CASSLLASHETQYF. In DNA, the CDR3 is TGTGCCAGCAGCTTGCTAGCGTCACATGAGACCCAGTACTTC.

DNA of the CDR3: TGTGCCACCAGCAGACAAAACAGGGGGCAGTCACCCCTCCACTTT. Its protein is CATSRQNRGQSPLHF. The chain joins TRBV15 to TRBJ1-6, with 9 bases fitting TRBD1. Germline lookup yields CDR1 LNHNV and CDR2 YYDKDF (reference sequence). The CDR3 has 15 residues. V gave up 2 bases and J gave up 10 bases; unmatched junction bases: 6.

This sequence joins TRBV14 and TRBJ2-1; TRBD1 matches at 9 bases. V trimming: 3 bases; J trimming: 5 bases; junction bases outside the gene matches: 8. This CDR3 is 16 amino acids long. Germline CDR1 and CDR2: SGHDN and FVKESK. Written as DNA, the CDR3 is TGTGCCAGCAGCCACCGAGGGACAGGGATAAACAATGAGCAGTTCTTC. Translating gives CASSHRGTGINNEQFF.

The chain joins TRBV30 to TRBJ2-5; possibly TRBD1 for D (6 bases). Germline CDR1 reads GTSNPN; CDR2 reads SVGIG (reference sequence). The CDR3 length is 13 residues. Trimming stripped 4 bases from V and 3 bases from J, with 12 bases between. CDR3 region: CAWTRDTEETQYF. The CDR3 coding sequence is TGTGCCTGGACCCGGGACACAGAAGAGACCCAGTACTTC.

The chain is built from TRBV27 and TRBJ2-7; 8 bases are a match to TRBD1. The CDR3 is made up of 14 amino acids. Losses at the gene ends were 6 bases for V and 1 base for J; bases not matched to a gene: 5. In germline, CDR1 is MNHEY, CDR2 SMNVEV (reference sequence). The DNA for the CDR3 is TGTGCCAGCAGACCCCAGGGGGCGTCCTACGAGCAGTACTTC. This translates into CASRPQGASYEQYF.

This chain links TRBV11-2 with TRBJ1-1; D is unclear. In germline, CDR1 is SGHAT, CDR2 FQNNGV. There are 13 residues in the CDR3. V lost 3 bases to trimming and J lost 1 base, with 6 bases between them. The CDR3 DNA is TGTGCCAGCAGCTTGGGCCCGAACACTGAAGCTTTCTTT. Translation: CASSLGPNTEAFF. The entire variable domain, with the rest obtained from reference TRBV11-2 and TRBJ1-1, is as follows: EAGVAQSPRYKIIEKRQSVAFWCNPISGHATLYWYQQILGQGPKLLIQFQNNGVVDDSQLPKDRFSAERLKGVDSTLKIQPAKLEDSAVYLCASSLGPNTEAFFGQGTRLTVV.

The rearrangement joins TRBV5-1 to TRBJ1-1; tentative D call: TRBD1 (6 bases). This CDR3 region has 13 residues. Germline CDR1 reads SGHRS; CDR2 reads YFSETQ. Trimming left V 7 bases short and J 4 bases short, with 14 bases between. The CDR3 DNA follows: TGCGCCAGCGGAAACAGGGTGGCCACTGAAGCTTTCTTT. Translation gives CASGNRVATEAFF.

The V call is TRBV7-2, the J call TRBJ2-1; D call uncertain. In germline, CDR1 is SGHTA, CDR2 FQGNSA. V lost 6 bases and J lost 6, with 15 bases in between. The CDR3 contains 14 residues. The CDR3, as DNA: TGTGCCAGCAGACCTACCCTTAGCCCCAATGAGCAGTTCTTC. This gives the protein CASRPTLSPNEQFF.

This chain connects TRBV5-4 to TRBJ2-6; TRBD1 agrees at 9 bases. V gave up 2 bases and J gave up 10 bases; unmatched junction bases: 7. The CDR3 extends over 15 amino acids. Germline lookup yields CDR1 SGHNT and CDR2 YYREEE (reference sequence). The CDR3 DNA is TGTGCCAGCAGCTTACCGGGACAGGGTACAAACGTCCTGACTTTC. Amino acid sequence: CASSLPGQGTNVLTF.

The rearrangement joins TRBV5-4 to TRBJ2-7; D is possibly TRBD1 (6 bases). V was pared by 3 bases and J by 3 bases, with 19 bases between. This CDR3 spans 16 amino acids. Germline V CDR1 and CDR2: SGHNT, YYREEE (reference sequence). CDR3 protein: CASSSSLGTRNYEQYF. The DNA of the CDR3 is TGTGCCAGCAGCTCCTCGCTCGGGACAAGAAACTACGAGCAGTACTTC.

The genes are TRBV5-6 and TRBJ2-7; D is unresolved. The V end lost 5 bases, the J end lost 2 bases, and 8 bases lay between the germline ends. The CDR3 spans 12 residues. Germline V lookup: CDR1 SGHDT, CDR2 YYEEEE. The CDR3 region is CASRGQAYEQYF. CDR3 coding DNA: TGTGCCAGCAGGGGCCAGGCCTACGAGCAGTACTTC.

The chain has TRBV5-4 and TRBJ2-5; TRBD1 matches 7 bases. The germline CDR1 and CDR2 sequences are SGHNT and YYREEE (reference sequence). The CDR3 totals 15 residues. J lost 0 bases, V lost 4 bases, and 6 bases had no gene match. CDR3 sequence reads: CASSPGDSNQETQYF. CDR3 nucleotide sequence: TGTGCCAGCAGCCCCGGGGACAGCAACCAAGAGACCCAGTACTTC.

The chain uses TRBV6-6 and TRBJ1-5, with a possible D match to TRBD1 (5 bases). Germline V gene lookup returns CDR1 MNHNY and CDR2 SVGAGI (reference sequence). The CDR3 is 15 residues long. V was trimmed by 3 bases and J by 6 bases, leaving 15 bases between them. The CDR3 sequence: CASSYGGTVPQPQHF. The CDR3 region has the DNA TGTGCCAGCAGTTATGGCGGGACTGTCCCTCAGCCCCAGCATTTT.

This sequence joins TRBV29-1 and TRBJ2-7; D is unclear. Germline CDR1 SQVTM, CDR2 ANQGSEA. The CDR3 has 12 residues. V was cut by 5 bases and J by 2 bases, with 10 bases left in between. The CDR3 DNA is TGCAGCGTTCGCAATGGGCCCTACGAGCAGTACTTC. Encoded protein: CSVRNGPYEQYF.